This TCR beta chain was found in a study of identical twins. TCRdb reprocessed the 5' RACE reads with MiXCR, giving one entry per CDR3 protein. The data contain 430,000 or so distinct CDR3 sequences, 24% of them singletons. V was pared by 2 bases and J by 7 bases, with 6 bases between. The CDR3 consists of 11 residues. This clonotype came up a few times. These data were also filed under a second study, of T cells expressing NK-cell markers.

Sequencing was done on a sample of CD4+ T cells sorted from blood. V is TRBV12-3 or TRBV12-4 and J is TRBJ2-7; D is ambiguous. The sequence was collected from a young woman in good health. The CDR3 sequence is CASSLLKEQYF. The DNA for the CDR3 is TGTGCCAGCAGTTTATTGAAAGAGCAGTACTTC.